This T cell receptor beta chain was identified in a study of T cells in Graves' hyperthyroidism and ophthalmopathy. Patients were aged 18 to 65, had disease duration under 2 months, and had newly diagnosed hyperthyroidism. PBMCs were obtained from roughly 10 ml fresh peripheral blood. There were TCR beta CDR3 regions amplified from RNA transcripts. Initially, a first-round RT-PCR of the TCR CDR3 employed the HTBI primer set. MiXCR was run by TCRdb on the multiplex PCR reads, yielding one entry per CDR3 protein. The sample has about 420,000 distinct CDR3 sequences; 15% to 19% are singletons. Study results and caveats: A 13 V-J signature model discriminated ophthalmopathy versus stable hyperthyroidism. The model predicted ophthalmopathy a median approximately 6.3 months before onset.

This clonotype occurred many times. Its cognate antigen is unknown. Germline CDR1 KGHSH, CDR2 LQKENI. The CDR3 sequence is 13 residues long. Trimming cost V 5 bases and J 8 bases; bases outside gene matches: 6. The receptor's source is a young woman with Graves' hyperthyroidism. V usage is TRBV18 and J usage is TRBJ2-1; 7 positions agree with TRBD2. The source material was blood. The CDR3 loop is CASSTLARDEQFF. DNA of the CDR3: TGTGCCAGCTCAACACTAGCGCGCGATGAGCAGTTCTTC. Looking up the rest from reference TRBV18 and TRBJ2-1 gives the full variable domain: NAGVMQNPRHLVRRRGQEARLRCSPMKGHSHVYWYRQLPEEGLKFMVYLQKENIIDESGMPKERFSAEFPKEGPSILRIQQVVRGDSAAYFCASSTLARDEQFFGPGTRLTVL.